This T cell receptor beta chain was identified during a study of T cells after yellow fever vaccination (dated by TCRdb to the late 2010s). About the investigation overall: Libraries from fractions with low cell numbers were prepared with the SMART-Seq v4 Ultra Low Input RNA kit. To follow T-cell clones before and after both primary and booster YFV17D yellow fever vaccination, bulk TCR alpha and beta repertoires underwent longitudinal sequencing. Two healthy male donors, one aged 18 to 30 and one aged 30 to 40 years, were included in the cohort. Blood was collected at multiple timepoints before and after primary and secondary immunization, and bulk PBMC replicates and cell subsets were isolated.

The intended sense of this specimen's treatment or condition label: live attenuated yellow fever vaccine strain. At each blood-draw timepoint, two biological replicates of bulk PBMCs were collected. A standard Ficoll-Paque protocol was used to isolate PBMCs from peripheral blood. TriZol was used to extract RNA from bulk PBMCs, from CD4 and CD8 fractions, and from dextramer-positive and dextramer-negative fractions. The sample was run on an Illumina NovaSeq 6000. TCR cDNA was synthesized by 5'RACE template switching, through which a universal primer site and unique molecular identifiers were introduced. Priming of cDNA synthesis was performed from both the TCR alpha and TCR beta constant segments. Library amplification used two PCR steps, and the second PCR step added sample barcodes and sequencing adapters. Sequencing of libraries was done on Illumina HiSeq 2500 (2x100 bp) or NovaSeq (2x150 bp). The source study handled its data this way. MIGEC was used to demultiplex reads and collapse the reads into UMI consensus sequences, and MiXCR was used for V(D)J alignment. Using edgeR on replicate PBMC samples, clonotypes were called vaccine-responding if FDR was below 0.01 and the log2 fold change was above 5 up to day 15. Bulk clonotypes were assigned CD4 or CD8 identity according to which sequenced CD4 or CD8 repertoire held them at higher abundance. TCRdb trimmed public reads at Q25 via fastp, called clones via MiXCR and kept in-frame beta chains. Each CDR3 protein gets just one entry, which takes the most common genes and DNA from the rows behind it. The V and J calls reflect TCRdb's pipeline rather than the authors' work. The sample data list 300,000 to 400,000 distinct CDR3 sequences, and 3.5% to 4.5% of these were observed just once. The ten largest clonotypes hold approximately 24% of the sample.

General study outcomes and caveats: Because abundant contaminating clonotypes from the bulk population could be contained in FACS-sorted repertoires, computational filtering was required. A small fraction of clonotypes showed up in both the CD4 and CD8 compartments, probably as a result of convergent recombination. Most clones expanded after primary vaccination were re-detected after the booster (almost 97% of CD4 and around 88% of CD8), suggesting broad memory maintenance. The study included only two donors, which limits how far the findings can be generalized. The secondary T-cell response was weaker than the primary response but faster, peaking on day 5 instead of day 15.

V loses 3 bases, J loses 4 bases, and the germline ends lie 7 bases apart. The cysteine opens and the phenylalanine closes a CDR3 of 13 amino acids. Only the CDR3 region is kept as DNA, spanning 39 bases read in frame from base 1. This clonotype was seen a handful of times. It has no known antigen specificity. The input lacks base qualities; no much larger clone sits a single base away. The clonotype comes from a man between 18 and 29 years old who received the YFV17D yellow fever vaccine. Sequences were derived from PBMCs, sampled 5 days after the yellow fever booster vaccination. The chain is encoded by TRBV12-3 or TRBV12-4 joined to TRBJ2-4; perhaps TRBD1 is the D gene, with 5 bases matching. For the CDR3, the sequence is CASSFNRKNIQYF. The nucleotides read TGTGCCAGCAGTTTTAACAGGAAAAACATTCAGTACTTC.